The source of this TCR beta chain is a study of T-cell memory formation after mild COVID-19. General study points: Clones that contracted from day 15 to 85 had balanced CD4/CD8; later expanders were CD4+ biased.

About this clonotype: The target antigen is unknown.

The CDR3 is made up of 16 amino acids. The germline V and J ends were trimmed by 5 bases and 3 bases, with 17 bases remaining between them. Employing constant-segment primers, 5'RACE generated TCR alpha and TCR beta cDNA libraries bearing sample barcodes and UMIs. MiXCR, applied by TCRdb to the 5' RACE reads, yields one record per CDR3 protein. The sample has hundreds of thousands of distinct CDR3 sequences, over 25% seen once; the top ten hold approximately 15%. The sample was PBMCs or a T cell subset sorted from them (not recorded which). V and J are TRBV12-3 or TRBV12-4 and TRBJ2-1; D is ambiguous. This clonotype originated in an adult woman who had mild COVID-19 (a few samples of this study predate the infection). Cell type and time point are not known. In nucleotides, the CDR3 is TGTGCCAGCAGTCCCGCAGTCAGCTTGGGCTACAATGAGCAGTTCTTC. It specifies CASSPAVSLGYNEQFF.